The 9 T cell receptor beta chains in this list originate from one sample, sequenced in a study of graft-versus-host responses after intestinal transplantation. These receptors' antigens are unknown. Method: immunoSEQ multiplex PCR; TCRdb's copy keeps in-frame clones and lacks some. The profile covers about 85,000 clones, with around 83% appearing a single time and about 17% taken by the ten largest. The material was unstimulated CD8+ T cells sorted from spleen or lymph node cells, obtained before intestinal transplant. These receptor sequences come from a human donor who received an intestinal transplant.

This clone was counted a single time. The chain carries TRBV5-1 and TRBJ2-1, with unresolved D. CDR3 length: 14 residues. Trimming stripped 4 bases from V and 3 bases from J, with 11 bases between. CDR1 SGHRS and CDR2 YFSETQ come from the germline V gene. The CDR3 sequence: CASSPGPLYNEQFF. The DNA of the CDR3 is TGCGCCAGCAGCCCCGGACCGCTCTACAATGAGCAGTTCTTC.

The V gene is TRBV9, the J gene TRBJ2-3; 7 bases agree with TRBD2. Germline CDR1 and CDR2: SGDLS and YYNGEE. J gave up 0 bases and V 4 bases, and 11 bases lay outside the gene matches. The CDR3 is 17 residues long. This CDR3 reads CASSYRRDYISTDTQYF. The CDR3 DNA is TGTGCCAGCAGCTACCGACGGGACTACATTAGCACAGATACGCAGTATTTT.

In DNA, the CDR3 is TGTGCCAGCAGCGTAGCGGGGGGGCCTTACGCAGATACGCAGTATTTT. It encodes CASSVAGGPYADTQYF. The V call is TRBV9, the J call TRBJ2-3; 8 positions agree with TRBD2. Germline CDR1 reads SGDLS; CDR2 reads YYNGEE. V was clipped by 0 bases and J by 4 bases; unmatched bases: 7. The CDR3 spans 16 residues.

The chain carries TRBV9 and TRBJ1-6; no clear D. The CDR3 covers 14 residues. Germline CDR1 reads SGDLS; CDR2 reads YYNGEE. Trimming stripped 0 bases from V and 5 bases from J, with 6 bases between. For the CDR3, the DNA is TGTGCCAGCAGCGTAGAGGGTGATAATTCACCCCTCCACTTT. It codes for CASSVEGDNSPLHF.

The chain uses TRBV28 and TRBJ2-3; TRBD1 agrees at 8 bases. This CDR3 contains 15 residues. The V gene end was trimmed by 3 bases and the J gene end by 5 bases; junction bases not matched to a gene: 7. Germline CDR1 reads MDHEN; CDR2 reads SYDVKM. The DNA of the CDR3 is TGTGCCAGCAGTTTCTGGACAGGGACAAGAGATACGCAGTATTTT. Translated, it gives CASSFWTGTRDTQYF.

The V call is TRBV7-2, the J call TRBJ2-7; 9 bases map to TRBD2. The CDR3 is made up of 14 amino acids. CDR1 SGHTA and CDR2 FQGNSA come from the germline V gene. V lost 3 bases and J lost 0; bases outside the gene matches: 0. In nucleotides, the CDR3 is TGTGCCAGCAGCTTTAGCGGGAGCTCCTACGAGCAGTACTTC. It encodes CASSFSGSSYEQYF.

The chain is built from TRBV7-9 and TRBJ2-1, with D perhaps matching TRBD2 (6 bases). The CDR3 sequence is 15 residues long. Germline V gene data show CDR1 as SEHNR and CDR2 as FQNEAQ (reference sequence). Trimming removed 5 bases at V and 3 bases at J, with 14 bases between. The CDR3 nucleotides are TGTGCCAGCAGCCCCACCGCGGAGGGCTACAATGAGCAGTTCTTC. It translates to CASSPTAEGYNEQFF.

This clone was found a few times. The chain combines TRBV7-9 with TRBJ2-1; 10 nucleotides align to TRBD2. The germline V gene encodes CDR1 SEHNR and CDR2 FQNEAQ (reference sequence). Unmatched junction bases numbered 3, after V lost 4 bases and J lost 0 bases. The CDR3 loop spans 16 amino acids. CDR3 nucleotides: TGTGCCAGCAGCTCACTAGCGGGGACCTCCTACAATGAGCAGTTCTTC. This codes for CASSSLAGTSYNEQFF. The whole variable domain, filled in from reference TRBV7-9 and TRBJ2-1, reads DTGVSQNPRHKITKRGQNVTFRCDPISEHNRLYWYRQTLGQGPEFLTYFQNEAQLEKSRLLSDRFSAERPKGSFSTLEIQRTEQGDSAMYLCASSSLAGTSYNEQFFGPGTRLTVL.

The genes are TRBV10-3 and TRBJ2-2, with 7 bases fitting TRBD2. Germline V CDR1 and CDR2: ENHRY, SYGVKD. Unmatched junction bases numbered 7, after V lost 10 bases and J lost 8 bases. The CDR3 is 12 amino acids. The DNA of the CDR3 is TGTGCCACGGGGGAGGGAACGGGGGAGCTGTTTTTT. As protein: CATGEGTGELFF.